The 12 T cell receptor beta chains listed next were all sequenced from one sample in a study of CD4 and CD8 cells across lung adenocarcinoma regions. TCRdb redid the calling of the PCR reads with MiXCR, one entry per CDR3 protein. The repertoire holds approximately 12,000 distinct CDR3 sequences, with around 48% as singletons. The specimen was CD8+ T cells from the margin of a lung tumor. These receptors all come from a female donor with lung adenocarcinoma. The CD4 and CD8 labels of this study may be unreliable.

The V and J genes are TRBV6-1 and TRBJ2-1; 9 bases map to TRBD2. Germline CDR1 and CDR2: MNHNS and SASEGT. The ends lost 4 bases at V and 12 bases at J; junction bases unmatched: 13. The CDR3 is 15 amino acids. The CDR3 sequence: CASSVASGENNTQFF. Written as DNA, the CDR3 is TGTGCCAGCAGTGTAGCTAGCGGGGAAAACAATACGCAGTTCTTC.

This clonotype was recorded only once. The rearrangement joins TRBV6-1 to TRBJ2-2; D is ambiguous. V was shortened by 7 bases and J by 4 bases, with 10 bases between the two germline ends. The CDR3 length is 13 residues. Germline CDR1 reads MNHNS; CDR2 reads SASEGT. The CDR3 protein is CASKNRSTGELFF. DNA of the CDR3: TGTGCCAGCAAAAATAGGAGCACCGGGGAGCTGTTTTTT.

V usage is TRBV4-1 and J usage is TRBJ2-4; 9 nucleotides line up with TRBD1. The DNA end lines up better with TRBJ2-7; the J call may be wrong. The CDR3 has 18 residues. Germline CDR1 MGHRA, CDR2 YSYEKL. Here the CDR3 DNA reads TGCGCCAGCAGCCAAGATACTGGCGGGACAGGGAGAAATAACGAGCAGTACTTC. It encodes CASSQDTGGTGRNNEQYF.

Remarks on this clonotype: The germline gene is not matched at one end of the junction; a read error may be the cause. The rearrangement uses TRBV6-1 and TRBJ2-3; 7 positions agree with TRBD2. Looked up from germline, CDR1 is MNHNS and CDR2 is SASEGT. This CDR3 region has 20 residues. CDR3 in amino acids: CASSRSIPGLGGGSKDTQYF. CDR3 DNA: TGTGCCAGCAGTAGATCAATCCCGGGACTGGGGGGGGGTAGCAAAGATACGCAGTATTTT.

Relative to its sample, this clonotype is medium-sized. A much larger clone differs from this one at a single base, so this may be a read error. This chain links TRBV10-1 with TRBJ2-1; no clear D. This CDR3 region has 14 residues. Trimming took 4 bases from V and 10 from J, leaving 17 bases between them. Per the germline V gene, CDR1 is WNHNN and CDR2 is SYGVQD (reference sequence). The CDR3 sequence is CASSGVEPPYEQFF. DNA of the CDR3: TGCGCCAGCAGTGGGGTCGAGCCACCCTACGAGCAGTTCTTC.

The gene calls are TRBV3-1 and TRBJ2-7; 7 bases fit TRBD2. The J call is doubtful: the DNA matches TRBJ2-5 better. CDR1 is LGHDT and CDR2 is YNNKEL in the germline V gene (reference sequence). The CDR3 runs 19 residues. The CDR3 is CASSQILTSAIPEQETQYF. As DNA, the CDR3 is TGTGCCAGCAGCCAAATATTAACTAGCGCCATACCCGAGCAAGAGACCCAGTACTTC.

This clonotype showed up just a few times. The chain employs TRBV6-1 and TRBJ1-1; D is perhaps TRBD1 (6 bases). Per the germline V gene, CDR1 is MNHNS and CDR2 is SASEGT. The V and J ends lost 7 bases and 6 bases respectively, with 15 bases between them. The CDR3 covers 13 residues. As DNA, the CDR3 is TGTGCCAGCACCTCCGACAGGCGCGCTGAAGCTTTCTTT. This gives the protein CASTSDRRAEAFF.

The table lists this clonotype with many counts. The rearrangement joins TRBV6-1 to TRBJ2-5, with D unclear. CDR1 and CDR2 from the germline V gene are MNHNS and SASEGT. CDR3 size: 14 residues. V dropped 6 bases and J dropped 5 bases, with 16 bases sitting between them. CDR3 amino acids: CASRTGVGWETQYF. The CDR3, as DNA: TGTGCCAGCAGGACCGGAGTTGGTTGGGAGACCCAGTACTTC.

In this sample, this clonotype is medium-sized (0.01 to 0.1%). The V gene is TRBV6-5, the J gene TRBJ1-5; D call uncertain. There are 13 residues in the CDR3. The V end was cut by 4 bases, the J end by 13 bases, with 17 bases between. CDR1 and CDR2 (germline): MNHEY, SVGAGI. The chain's CDR3 is CASSSLKDVPQHF. The CDR3 DNA is TGTGCCAGCAGTTCTCTTAAGGACGTTCCGCAGCATTTT.

This clonotype was observed once. V usage is TRBV24-1 and J usage is TRBJ2-1, with a weak D call TRBD2 (5 bases). V lost 1 base and J lost 8, with 11 bases in between. The CDR3 is 14 residues long. CDR1 is KGHDR and CDR2 is SFDVKD in the germline V gene. CDR3 coding DNA: TGTGCCACCAGTGATTTTGGGGTCGGGGATGAGCAGTTCTTC. Its protein is CATSDFGVGDEQFF.

The sample holds many counts of this clonotype. A much larger clone lies one base from this, so it may be a read error. V gene TRBV6-5 combines with J gene TRBJ2-5, with D perhaps matching TRBD1 or TRBD2 (5 bases each). The CDR3 totals 14 residues. Trimming took off 0 bases at V and 11 bases at J, with 16 bases between the two ends. CDR1 is MNHEY and CDR2 is SVGAGI in the germline V gene. The CDR3 DNA sequence: TGTGCCAGCAGTTACTCGCAGGGAGACAATGAGCAGTACTTC. Translated, it gives CASSYSQGDNEQYF.

Ten or more counts support this clonotype. Since the CDR3 does not end with the conserved phenylalanine or tryptophan, this likely comes from a read error. It is unclear where the CDR3 begins or ends on the DNA, so no DNA is shown, and the CDR3 is as TCRdb lists it. The chain carries TRBV6-1 and TRBJ2-6; TRBD2 is the table's D call, not checked against the DNA. The length of the CDR3 is 8 amino acids, counting both ends. Germline V gives CDR1 MNHNS, CDR2 SASEGT. CDR3 in amino acids: CASSEASG.